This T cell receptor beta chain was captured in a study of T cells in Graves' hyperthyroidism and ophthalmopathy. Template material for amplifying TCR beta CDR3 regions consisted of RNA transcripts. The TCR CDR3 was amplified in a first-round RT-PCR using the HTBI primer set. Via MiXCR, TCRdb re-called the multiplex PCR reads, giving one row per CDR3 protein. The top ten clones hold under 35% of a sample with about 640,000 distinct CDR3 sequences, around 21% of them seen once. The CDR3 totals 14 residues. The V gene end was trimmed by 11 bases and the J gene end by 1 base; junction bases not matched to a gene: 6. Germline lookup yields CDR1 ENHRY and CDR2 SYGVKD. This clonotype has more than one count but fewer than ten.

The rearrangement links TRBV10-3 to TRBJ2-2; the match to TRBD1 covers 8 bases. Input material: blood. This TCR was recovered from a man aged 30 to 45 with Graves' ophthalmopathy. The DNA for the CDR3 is TGTGCCGTCTCCGGGACAGGGAACACCGGGGAGCTGTTTTTT. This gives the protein CAVSGTGNTGELFF.